The T cell receptor beta chain described here comes from a study of T cell clonotyping in hematopoietic cell transplantation. Study details: Pretransplant recipient samples were taken after cytoreduction. General study findings and limits: At the given depth, recipient repertoires were over 95% de novo clonotypes.

Measured with immunoSEQ multiplex PCR; TCRdb has only the in-frame clones, and not every one. The repertoire includes 50,000 or so clones, roughly 80% of them detected once, and around 5.3% sits in the top ten. V lost 2 bases to trimming and J lost 1 base, with 20 bases between them. The CDR3 runs 18 residues. CDR1 SEHNR and CDR2 FQNEAQ come from the germline V gene (reference sequence). Time point specified: recipient sample about 28 days before transplant, after cytoreduction. Details on this clone: Antigen specificity is unknown.

The TCR comes from a man in his 60s with myelodysplastic syndrome. Some clones in this sample may be carry-over from other donors' samples. The source material was peripheral blood mononuclear cells, sampled before stem cell transplant. The gene calls are TRBV7-9 and TRBJ1-1; possible D gene TRBD1, 5 bases. The CDR3 reads CASSLRDSPGVRNTEAFF. For the CDR3, the DNA is TGTGCCAGCAGCTTACGTGACAGCCCTGGGGTTCGGAACACTGAAGCTTTCTTT.